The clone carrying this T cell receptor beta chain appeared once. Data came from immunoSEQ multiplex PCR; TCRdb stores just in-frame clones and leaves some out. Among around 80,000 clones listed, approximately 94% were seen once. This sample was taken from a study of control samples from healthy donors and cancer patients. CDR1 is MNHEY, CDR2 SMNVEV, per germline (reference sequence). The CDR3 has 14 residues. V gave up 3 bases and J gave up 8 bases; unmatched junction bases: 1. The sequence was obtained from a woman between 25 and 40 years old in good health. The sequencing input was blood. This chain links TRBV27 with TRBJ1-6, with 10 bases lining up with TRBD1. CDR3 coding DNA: TGTGCCAGCAGTTTGGACAGGGGGTATTCACCCCTCCACTTT. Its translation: CASSLDRGYSPLHF.